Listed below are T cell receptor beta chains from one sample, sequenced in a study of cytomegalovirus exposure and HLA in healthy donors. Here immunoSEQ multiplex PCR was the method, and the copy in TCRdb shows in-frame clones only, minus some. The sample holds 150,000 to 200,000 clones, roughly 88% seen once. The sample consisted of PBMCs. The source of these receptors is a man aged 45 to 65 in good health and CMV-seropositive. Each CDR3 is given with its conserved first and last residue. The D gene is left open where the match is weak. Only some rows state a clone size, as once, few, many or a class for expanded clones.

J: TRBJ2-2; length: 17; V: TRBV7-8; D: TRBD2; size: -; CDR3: CASSLILAGTNTGELFF; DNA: TGTGCCAGCAGCTTGATACTAGCGGGAACGAACACCGGGGAGCTGTTTTTT
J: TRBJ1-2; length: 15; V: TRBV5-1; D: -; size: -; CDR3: CASSPGQTLNYGYTF; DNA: TGCGCCAGCAGCCCAGGACAGACTCTAAACTATGGCTACACCTTC
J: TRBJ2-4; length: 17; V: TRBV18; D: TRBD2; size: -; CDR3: CASSPASAGKDKNIQYF; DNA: TGTGCCAGCTCACCAGCATCAGCGGGAAAAGACAAAAACATTCAGTACTTC
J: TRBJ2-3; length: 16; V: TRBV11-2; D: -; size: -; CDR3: CASSWGNGGSTDTQYF; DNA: TGTGCCAGCAGCTGGGGGAACGGGGGAAGCACAGATACGCAGTATTTT
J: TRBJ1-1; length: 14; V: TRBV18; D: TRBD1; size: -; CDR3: CASSAQGGFTEAFF; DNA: TGTGCCAGCTCGGCACAGGGGGGGTTCACTGAAGCTTTCTTT
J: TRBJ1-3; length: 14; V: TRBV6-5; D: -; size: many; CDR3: CASSLGRSGNTIYF; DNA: TGTGCCAGCAGCCTAGGGAGGTCTGGAAACACCATATATTTT
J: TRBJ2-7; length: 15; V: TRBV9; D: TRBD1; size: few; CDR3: CASSATGTGTFEQYF; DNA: TGTGCCAGCAGCGCAACCGGGACAGGGACCTTCGAGCAGTACTTC
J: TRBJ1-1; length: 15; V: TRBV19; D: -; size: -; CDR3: CASNPRAGARTEAFF; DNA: TGTGCCAGTAACCCTCGTGCGGGGGCGAGGACTGAAGCTTTCTTT
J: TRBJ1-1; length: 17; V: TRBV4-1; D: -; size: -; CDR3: CASSQDQGLGVNTEAFF; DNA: TGCGCCAGCAGCCAAGATCAGGGGCTAGGGGTGAACACTGAAGCTTTCTTT
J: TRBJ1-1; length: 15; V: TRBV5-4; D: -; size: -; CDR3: CASSLIGQRNAEAFF; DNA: TGTGCCAGCAGCCTGATAGGACAAAGGAATGCTGAAGCTTTCTTT
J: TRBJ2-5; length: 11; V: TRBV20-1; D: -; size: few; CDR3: CSARGLETQYF; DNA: TGCAGTGCCCGCGGGCTTGAGACCCAGTACTTC
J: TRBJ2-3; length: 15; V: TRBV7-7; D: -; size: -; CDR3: CASSLAGGRTDTQYF; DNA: TGTGCCAGCAGCTTAGCGGGGGGGCGAACAGATACGCAGTATTTT
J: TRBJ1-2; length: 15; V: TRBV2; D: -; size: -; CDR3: CASSEGSGTVYGYTF; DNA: TGTGCCAGCAGTGAGGGTAGCGGAACCGTCTATGGCTACACCTTC
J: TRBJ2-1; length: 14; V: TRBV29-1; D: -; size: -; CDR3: CSAESDRPHDEQFF; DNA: TGCAGCGCCGAGAGTGACAGGCCCCATGATGAGCAGTTCTTC
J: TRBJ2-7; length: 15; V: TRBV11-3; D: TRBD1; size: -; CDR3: CASSAGTGKASEQYF; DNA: TGTGCCAGCAGCGCCGGGACAGGGAAAGCTAGCGAGCAGTACTTC
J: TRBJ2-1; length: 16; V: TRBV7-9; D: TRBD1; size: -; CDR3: CASSLAAGGLYNEQFF; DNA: TGTGCCAGCAGCTTAGCGGCAGGGGGCCTCTACAATGAGCAGTTCTTC
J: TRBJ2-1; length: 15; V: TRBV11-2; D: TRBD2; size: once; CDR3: CASSFTQRERNEQFF; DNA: TGTGCCAGCAGCTTCACCCAGCGGGAGCGTAATGAGCAGTTCTTC
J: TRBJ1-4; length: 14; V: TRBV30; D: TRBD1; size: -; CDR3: CAWSRTGGNEKLFF; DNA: TGTGCCTGGAGCCGGACAGGGGGAAATGAAAAACTGTTTTTT
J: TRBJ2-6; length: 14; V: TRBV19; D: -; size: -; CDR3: CASTMSSGANVLTF; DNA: TGTGCCTCTACTATGAGCTCTGGGGCCAACGTCCTGACTTTC
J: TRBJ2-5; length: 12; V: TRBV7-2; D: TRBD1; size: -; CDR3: CASSTRQGTQYF; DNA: TGTGCCAGCAGCACACGACAGGGGACCCAGTACTTC
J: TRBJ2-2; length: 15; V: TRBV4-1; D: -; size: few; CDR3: CASSQVVANTGELFF; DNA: TGCGCCAGCAGCCAAGTGGTGGCCAACACCGGGGAGCTGTTTTTT
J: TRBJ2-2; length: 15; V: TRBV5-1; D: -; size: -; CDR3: CASRVQGANTGELFF; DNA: TGCGCCAGCAGAGTGCAGGGCGCGAACACCGGGGAGCTGTTTTTT
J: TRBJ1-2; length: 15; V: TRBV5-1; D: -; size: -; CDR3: CASSPWGGVDYGYTF; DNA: TGCGCCAGCAGCCCCTGGGGGGGCGTCGACTATGGCTACACCTTC
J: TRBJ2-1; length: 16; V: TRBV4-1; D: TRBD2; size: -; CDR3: CASSRGLGASYNEQFF; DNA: TGCGCCAGCAGCCGAGGACTAGGGGCTTCCTACAATGAGCAGTTCTTC
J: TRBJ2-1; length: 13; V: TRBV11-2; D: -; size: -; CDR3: CASSLRRLNEQFF; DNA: TGTGCCAGCAGCTTACGTCGTCTAAATGAGCAGTTCTTC
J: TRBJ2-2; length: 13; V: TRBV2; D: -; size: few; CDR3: CASSDWQTGELFF; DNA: TGTGCCAGCAGTGATTGGCAAACCGGGGAGCTGTTTTTT
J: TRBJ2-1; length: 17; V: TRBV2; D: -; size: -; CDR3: CASSEERAGWYYNEQFF; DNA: TGTGCCAGCAGTGAAGAAAGGGCGGGCTGGTATTACAATGAGCAGTTCTTC
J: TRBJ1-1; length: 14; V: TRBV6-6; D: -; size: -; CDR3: CASSQGPLNTEAFF; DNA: TGTGCCAGTAGCCAGGGGCCATTGAACACTGAAGCTTTCTTT
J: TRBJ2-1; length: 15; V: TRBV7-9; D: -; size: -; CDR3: CASSSTAKTYNEQFF; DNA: TGTGCCAGCAGCTCGACTGCAAAGACCTACAATGAGCAGTTCTTC
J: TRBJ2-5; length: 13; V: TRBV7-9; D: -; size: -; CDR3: CASSNWGRETQYF; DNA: TGTGCCAGCAGCAATTGGGGGAGGGAGACCCAGTACTTC
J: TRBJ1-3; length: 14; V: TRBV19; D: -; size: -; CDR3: CASSIQGGGNTIYF; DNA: TGTGCCAGTAGTATCCAGGGCGGTGGAAACACCATATATTTT
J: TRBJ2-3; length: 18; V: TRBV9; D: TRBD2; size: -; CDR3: CASSAGTSGTTSTDTQYF; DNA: TGTGCCAGCAGCGCTGGGACTAGCGGGACTACTAGCACAGATACGCAGTATTTT
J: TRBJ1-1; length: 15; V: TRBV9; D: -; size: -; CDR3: CASSVATGRNAEAFF; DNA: TGTGCCAGCAGCGTAGCTACGGGAAGGAACGCTGAAGCTTTCTTT
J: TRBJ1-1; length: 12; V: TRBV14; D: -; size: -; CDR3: CASSQEGGRAFF; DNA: TGTGCCAGCAGCCAAGAAGGGGGTAGGGCTTTCTTT
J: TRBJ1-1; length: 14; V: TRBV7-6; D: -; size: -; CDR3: CASSFPGGGNSAFF; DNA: TGTGCCAGCAGCTTCCCGGGAGGCGGGAATTCGGCTTTCTTT
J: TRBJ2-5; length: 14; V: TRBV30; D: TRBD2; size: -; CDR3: CASSGGRDQETQYF; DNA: TGTGCCTCCTCTGGCGGGAGGGACCAAGAGACCCAGTACTTC